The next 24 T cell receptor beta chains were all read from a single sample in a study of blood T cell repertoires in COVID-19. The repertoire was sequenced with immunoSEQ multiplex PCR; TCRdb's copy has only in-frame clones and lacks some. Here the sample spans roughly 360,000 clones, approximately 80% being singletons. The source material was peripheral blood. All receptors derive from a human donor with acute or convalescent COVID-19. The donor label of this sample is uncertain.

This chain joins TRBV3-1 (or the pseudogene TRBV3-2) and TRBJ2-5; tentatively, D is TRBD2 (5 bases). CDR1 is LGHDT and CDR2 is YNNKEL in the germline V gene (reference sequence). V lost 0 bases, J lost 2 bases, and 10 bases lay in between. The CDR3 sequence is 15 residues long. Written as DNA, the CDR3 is TGTGCCAGCAGCCAAGACGAGGACTCTCAAGAGACCCAGTACTTC. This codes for CASSQDEDSQETQYF.

The CDR3 DNA reads TGTGCCAGTAGTATAGATCGTAGCGGGAGGTCGAACACCGGGGAGCTGTTTTTT. It yields the protein CASSIDRSGRSNTGELFF. The chain combines TRBV19 with TRBJ2-2, with TRBD2 matching over 10 bases. CDR3 length: 18 amino acids. Germline values: CDR1 LNHDA, CDR2 SQIVND (reference sequence). V gave up 0 bases and J gave up 0 bases; unmatched junction bases: 4.

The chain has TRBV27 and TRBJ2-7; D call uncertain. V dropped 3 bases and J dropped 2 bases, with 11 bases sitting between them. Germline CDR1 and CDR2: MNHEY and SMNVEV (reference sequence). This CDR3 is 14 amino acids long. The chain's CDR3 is CASSFASIAYEQYF. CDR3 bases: TGTGCCAGCAGTTTTGCGAGTATAGCCTACGAGCAGTACTTC.

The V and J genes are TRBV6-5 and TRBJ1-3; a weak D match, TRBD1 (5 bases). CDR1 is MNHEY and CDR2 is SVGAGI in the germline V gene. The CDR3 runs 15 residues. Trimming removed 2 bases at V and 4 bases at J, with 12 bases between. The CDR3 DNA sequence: TGTGCCAGCAGTTACGGGAGGGGCTTCGGAAACACCATATATTTT. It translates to CASSYGRGFGNTIYF.

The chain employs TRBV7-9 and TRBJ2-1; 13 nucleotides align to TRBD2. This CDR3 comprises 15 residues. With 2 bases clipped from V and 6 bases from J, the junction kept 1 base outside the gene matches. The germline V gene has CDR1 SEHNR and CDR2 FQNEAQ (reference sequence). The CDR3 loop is CASSLRLAGGNEQFF. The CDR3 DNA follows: TGTGCCAGCAGCTTAAGACTAGCGGGAGGCAATGAGCAGTTCTTC.

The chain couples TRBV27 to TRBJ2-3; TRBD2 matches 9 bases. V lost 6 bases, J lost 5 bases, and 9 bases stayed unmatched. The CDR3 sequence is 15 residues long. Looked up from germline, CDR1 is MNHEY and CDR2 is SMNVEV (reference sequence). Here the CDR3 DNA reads TGTGCCAGCAGCTATTACGCGGGGGGGCGAGATACGCAGTATTTT. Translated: CASSYYAGGRDTQYF.

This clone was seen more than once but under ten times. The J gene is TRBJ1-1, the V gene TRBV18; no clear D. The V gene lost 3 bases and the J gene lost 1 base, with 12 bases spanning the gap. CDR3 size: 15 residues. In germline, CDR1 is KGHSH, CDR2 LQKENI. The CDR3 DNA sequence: TGTGCCAGCTCACCGTTATCCCCCGGGAACACTGAAGCTTTCTTT. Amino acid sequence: CASSPLSPGNTEAFF.

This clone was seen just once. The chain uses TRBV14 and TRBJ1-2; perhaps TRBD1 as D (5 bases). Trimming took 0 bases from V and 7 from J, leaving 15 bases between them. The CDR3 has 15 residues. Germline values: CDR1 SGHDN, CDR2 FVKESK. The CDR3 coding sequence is TGTGCCAGCAGCCAAGACCCCCTCGGGGGGATTGGCTACACCTTC. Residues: CASSQDPLGGIGYTF.

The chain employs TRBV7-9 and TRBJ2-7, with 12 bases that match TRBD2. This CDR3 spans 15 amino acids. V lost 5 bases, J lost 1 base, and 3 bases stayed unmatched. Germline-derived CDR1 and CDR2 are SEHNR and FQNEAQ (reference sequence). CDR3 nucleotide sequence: TGTGCCAGCAGCCTGACTAGCGGGGGTTCCTACGAGCAGTACTTC. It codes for CASSLTSGGSYEQYF.

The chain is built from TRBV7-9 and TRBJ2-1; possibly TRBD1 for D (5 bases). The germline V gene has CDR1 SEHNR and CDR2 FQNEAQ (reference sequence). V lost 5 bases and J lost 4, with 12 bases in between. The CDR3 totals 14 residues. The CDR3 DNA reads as TGTGCCAGCAGCCTGTCAGGGCAATACAATGAGCAGTTCTTC. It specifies CASSLSGQYNEQFF.

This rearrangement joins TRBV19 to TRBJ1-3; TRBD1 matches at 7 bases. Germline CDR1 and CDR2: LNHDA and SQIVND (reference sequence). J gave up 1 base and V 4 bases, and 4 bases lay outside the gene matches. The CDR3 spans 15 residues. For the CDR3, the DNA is TGTGCCAGTAGTACCCACAGGGGATCTGGAAACACCATATATTTT. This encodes CASSTHRGSGNTIYF.

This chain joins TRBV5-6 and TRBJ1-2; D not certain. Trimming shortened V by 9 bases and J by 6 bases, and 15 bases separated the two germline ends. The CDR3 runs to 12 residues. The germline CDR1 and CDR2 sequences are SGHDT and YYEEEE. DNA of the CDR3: TGTGCCACCTCAGGCGGGATCGATGGCTACACCTTC. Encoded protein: CATSGGIDGYTF.

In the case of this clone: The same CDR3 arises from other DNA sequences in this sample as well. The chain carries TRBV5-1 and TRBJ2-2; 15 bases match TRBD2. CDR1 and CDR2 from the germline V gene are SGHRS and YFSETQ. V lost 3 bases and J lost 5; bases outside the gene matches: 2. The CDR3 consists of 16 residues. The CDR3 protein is CASSSGLAGGTGELFF. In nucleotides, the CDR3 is TGCGCCAGCAGCTCGGGACTAGCGGGGGGAACCGGGGAGCTGTTTTTT.

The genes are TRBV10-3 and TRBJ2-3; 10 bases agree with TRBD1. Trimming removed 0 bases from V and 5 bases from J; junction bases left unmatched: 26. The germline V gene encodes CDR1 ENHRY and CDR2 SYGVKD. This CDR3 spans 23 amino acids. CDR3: CAISESLGGKGLRQGAPIDTQYF. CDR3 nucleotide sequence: TGTGCCATCAGTGAGTCTCTCGGAGGCAAGGGTCTAAGACAGGGGGCGCCGATAGATACGCAGTATTTT.

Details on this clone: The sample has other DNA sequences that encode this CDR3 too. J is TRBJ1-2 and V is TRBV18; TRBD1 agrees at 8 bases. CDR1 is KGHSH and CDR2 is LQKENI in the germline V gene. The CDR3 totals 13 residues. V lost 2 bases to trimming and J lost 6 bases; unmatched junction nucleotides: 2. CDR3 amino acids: CASSPTGGDGYTF. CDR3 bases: TGTGCCAGCTCACCAACAGGGGGAGATGGCTACACCTTC.

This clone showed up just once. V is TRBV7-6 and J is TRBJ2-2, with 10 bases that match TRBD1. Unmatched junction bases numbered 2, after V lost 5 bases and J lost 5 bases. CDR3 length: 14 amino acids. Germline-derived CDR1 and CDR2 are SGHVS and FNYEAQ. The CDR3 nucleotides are TGTGCCAGCAGCGGGACAGGGGCGACCGGGGAGCTGTTTTTT. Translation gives CASSGTGATGELFF.

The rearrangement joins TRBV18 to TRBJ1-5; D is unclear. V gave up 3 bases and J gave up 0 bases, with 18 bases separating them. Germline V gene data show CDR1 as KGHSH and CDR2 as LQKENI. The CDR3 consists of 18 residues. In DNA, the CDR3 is TGTGCCAGCTCACCGCAGGAAAGGGTAGGGAGTAGCAATCAGCCCCAGCATTTT. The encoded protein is CASSPQERVGSSNQPQHF.

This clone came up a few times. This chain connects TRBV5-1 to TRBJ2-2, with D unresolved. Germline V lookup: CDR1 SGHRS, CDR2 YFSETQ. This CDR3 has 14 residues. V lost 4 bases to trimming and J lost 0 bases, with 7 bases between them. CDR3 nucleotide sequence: TGCGCCAGCAGCCCACAACCGAACACCGGGGAGCTGTTTTTT. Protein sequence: CASSPQPNTGELFF.

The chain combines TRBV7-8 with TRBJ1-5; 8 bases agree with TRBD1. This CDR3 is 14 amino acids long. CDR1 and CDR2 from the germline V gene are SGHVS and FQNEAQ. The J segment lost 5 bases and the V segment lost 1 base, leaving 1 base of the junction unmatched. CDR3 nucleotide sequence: TGTGCCAGCAGCTTAGGACAGGGGCATCAGCCCCAGCATTTT. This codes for CASSLGQGHQPQHF.

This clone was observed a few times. This chain's CDR3 is CASSLGRQGSPLHF. CDR3 nucleotide sequence: TGCGCCAGCAGCTTGGGAAGACAGGGTTCACCCCTCCACTTT. The chain couples TRBV5-1 to TRBJ1-6, with 7 nucleotides matching TRBD1. Germline CDR1 SGHRS, CDR2 YFSETQ. Trimming at V came to 0 bases and at J to 9 bases, leaving 3 bases not matched to a gene. The CDR3 sequence is 14 residues long. The variable domain in full, completed from reference TRBV5-1 and TRBJ1-6, reads KAGVTQTPRYLIKTRGQQVTLSCSPISGHRSVSWYQQTPGQGLQFLFEYFSETQRNKGNFPGRFSGRQFSNSRSEMNVSTLELGDSALYLCASSLGRQGSPLHFGNGTRLTVT.

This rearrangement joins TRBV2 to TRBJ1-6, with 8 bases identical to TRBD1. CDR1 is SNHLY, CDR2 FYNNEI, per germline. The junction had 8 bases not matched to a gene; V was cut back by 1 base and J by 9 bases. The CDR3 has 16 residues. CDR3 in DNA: TGTGCCAGCAGTGAAGACGGACAGGGTACTGGTTCACCCCTCCACTTT. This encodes CASSEDGQGTGSPLHF.

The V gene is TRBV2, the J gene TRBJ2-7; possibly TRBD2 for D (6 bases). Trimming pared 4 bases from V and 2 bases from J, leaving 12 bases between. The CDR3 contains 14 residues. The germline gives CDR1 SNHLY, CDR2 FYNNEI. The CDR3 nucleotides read TGTGCCAGCAGTGCCTTTAGCGGAACCTACGAGCAGTACTTC. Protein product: CASSAFSGTYEQYF. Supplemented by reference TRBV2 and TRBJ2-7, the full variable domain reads EPEVTQTPSHQVTQMGQEVILRCVPISNHLYFYWYRQILGQKVEFLVSFYNNEISEKSEIFDDQFSVERPDGSNFTLKIRSTKLEDSAMYFCASSAFSGTYEQYFGPGTRLTVT.

CDR3 loop: CASSSTGLGYTF. The CDR3 DNA reads as TGTGCCAGCAGTTCCACCGGGTTGGGCTACACCTTC. The rearrangement links TRBV2 to TRBJ1-2; D is unclear. This CDR3 comprises 12 residues. V lost 5 bases and J lost 8, with 12 bases in between. The germline gives CDR1 SNHLY, CDR2 FYNNEI.

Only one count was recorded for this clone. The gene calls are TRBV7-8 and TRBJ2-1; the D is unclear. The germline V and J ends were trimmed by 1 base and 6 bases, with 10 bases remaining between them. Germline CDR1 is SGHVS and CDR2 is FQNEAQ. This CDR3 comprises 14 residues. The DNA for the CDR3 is TGTGCCAGCAGCTTAGGAGGTAGGCTCAATGAGCAGTTCTTC. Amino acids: CASSLGGRLNEQFF.